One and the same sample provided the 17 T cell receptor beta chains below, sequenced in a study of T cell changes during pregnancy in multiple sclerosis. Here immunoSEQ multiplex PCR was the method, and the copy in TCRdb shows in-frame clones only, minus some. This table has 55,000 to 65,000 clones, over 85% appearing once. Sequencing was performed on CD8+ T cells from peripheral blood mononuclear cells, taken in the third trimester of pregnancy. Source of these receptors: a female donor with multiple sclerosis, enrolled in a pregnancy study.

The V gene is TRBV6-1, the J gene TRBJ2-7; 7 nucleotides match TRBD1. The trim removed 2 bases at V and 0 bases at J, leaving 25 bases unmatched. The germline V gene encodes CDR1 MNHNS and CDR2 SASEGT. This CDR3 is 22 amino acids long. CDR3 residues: CASSESPYRRDSGPFSSYEQYF. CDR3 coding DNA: TGTGCCAGCAGTGAAAGTCCCTACCGACGGGACAGCGGCCCCTTTAGCTCCTACGAGCAGTACTTC.

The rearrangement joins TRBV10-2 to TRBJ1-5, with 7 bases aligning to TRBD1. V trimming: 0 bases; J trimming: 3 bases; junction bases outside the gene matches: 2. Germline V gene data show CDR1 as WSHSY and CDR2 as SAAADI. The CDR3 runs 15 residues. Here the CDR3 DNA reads TGCGCCAGCAGTGAGTCGGGACAGTCCAATCAGCCCCAGCATTTT. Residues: CASSESGQSNQPQHF.

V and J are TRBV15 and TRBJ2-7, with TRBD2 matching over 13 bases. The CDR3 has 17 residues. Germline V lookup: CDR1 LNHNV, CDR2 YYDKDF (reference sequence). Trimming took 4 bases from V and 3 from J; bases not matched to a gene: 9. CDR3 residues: CATSIRTSGSTRYEQYF. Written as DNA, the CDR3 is TGTGCCACCAGCATTAGGACTAGCGGGAGTACCCGCTACGAGCAGTACTTC.

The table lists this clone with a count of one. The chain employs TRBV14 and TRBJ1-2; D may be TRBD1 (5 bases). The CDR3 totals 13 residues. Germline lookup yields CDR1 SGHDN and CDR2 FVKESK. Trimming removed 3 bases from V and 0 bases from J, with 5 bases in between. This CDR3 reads CASSQTANYGYTF. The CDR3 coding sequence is TGTGCCAGCAGCCAGACAGCTAACTATGGCTACACCTTC. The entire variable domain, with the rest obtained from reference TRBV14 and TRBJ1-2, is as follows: EAGVTQFPSHSVIEKGQTVTLRCDPISGHDNLYWYRRVMGKEIKFLLHFVKESKQDESGMPNNRFLAERTGGTYSTLKVQPAELEDSGVYFCASSQTANYGYTFGSGTRLTVV.

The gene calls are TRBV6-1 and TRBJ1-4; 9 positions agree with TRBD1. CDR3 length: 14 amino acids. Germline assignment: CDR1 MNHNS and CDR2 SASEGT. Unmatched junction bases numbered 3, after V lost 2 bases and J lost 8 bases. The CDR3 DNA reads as TGTGCCAGCAGTGAAACAACAGGGGGCGAAAAACTGTTTTTT. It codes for CASSETTGGEKLFF.

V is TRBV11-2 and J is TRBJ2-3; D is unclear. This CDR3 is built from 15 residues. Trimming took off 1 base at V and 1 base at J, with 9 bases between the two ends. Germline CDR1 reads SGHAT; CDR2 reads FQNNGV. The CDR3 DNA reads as TGTGCCAGCAGCTTAGTCAGGATGCGCACAGATACGCAGTATTTT. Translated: CASSLVRMRTDTQYF.

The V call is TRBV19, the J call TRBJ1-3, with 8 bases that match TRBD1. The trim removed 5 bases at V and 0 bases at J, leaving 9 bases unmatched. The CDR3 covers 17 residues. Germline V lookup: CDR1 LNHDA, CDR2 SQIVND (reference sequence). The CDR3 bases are TGTGCCAGTAGTTCCTCCCCCGGGACAGGCTCTGGAAACACCATATATTTT. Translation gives CASSSSPGTGSGNTIYF.

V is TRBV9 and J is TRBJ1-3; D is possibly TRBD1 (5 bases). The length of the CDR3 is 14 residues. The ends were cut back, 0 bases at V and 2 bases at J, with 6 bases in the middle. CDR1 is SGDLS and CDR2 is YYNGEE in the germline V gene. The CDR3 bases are TGTGCCAGCAGCGTAGAAGGGGCTGGAAACACCATATATTTT. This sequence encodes CASSVEGAGNTIYF.

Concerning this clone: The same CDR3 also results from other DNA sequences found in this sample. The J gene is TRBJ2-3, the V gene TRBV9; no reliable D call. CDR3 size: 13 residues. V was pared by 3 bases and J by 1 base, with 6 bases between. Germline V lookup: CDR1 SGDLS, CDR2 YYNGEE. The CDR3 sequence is CASSGTGTDTQYF. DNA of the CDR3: TGTGCCAGCAGCGGTACAGGCACAGATACGCAGTATTTT.

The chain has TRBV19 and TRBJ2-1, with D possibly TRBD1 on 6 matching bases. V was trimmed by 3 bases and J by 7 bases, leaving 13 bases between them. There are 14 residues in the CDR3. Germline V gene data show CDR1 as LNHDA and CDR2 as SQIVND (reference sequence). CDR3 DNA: TGTGCCAGTAGTATGGACAGTCTAGGGAATGAGCAGTTCTTC. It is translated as CASSMDSLGNEQFF.

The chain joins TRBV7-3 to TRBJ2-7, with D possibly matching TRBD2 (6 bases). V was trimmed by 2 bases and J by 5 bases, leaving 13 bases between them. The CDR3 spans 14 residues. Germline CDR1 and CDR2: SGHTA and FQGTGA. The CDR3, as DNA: TGTGCCAGCAGCTTACGCGGGATAGGGGACGAGCAGTACTTC. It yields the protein CASSLRGIGDEQYF.

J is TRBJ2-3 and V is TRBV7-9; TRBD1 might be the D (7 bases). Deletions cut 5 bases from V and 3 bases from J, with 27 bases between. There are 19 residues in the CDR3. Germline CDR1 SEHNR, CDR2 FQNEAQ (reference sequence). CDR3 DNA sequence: TGTGCCAGCAGCGGCCTGAGGGGTCTGGAGGGGGCGAGGACAGATACGCAGTATTTT. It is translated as CASSGLRGLEGARTDTQYF.

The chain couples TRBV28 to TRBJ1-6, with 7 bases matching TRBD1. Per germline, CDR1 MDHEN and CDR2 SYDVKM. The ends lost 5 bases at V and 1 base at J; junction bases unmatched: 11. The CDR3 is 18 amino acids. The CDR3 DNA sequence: TGTGCCAGCAGTCCCTGGGCCGAGGGGGCGTCCTATAATTCACCCCTCCACTTT. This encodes CASSPWAEGASYNSPLHF.

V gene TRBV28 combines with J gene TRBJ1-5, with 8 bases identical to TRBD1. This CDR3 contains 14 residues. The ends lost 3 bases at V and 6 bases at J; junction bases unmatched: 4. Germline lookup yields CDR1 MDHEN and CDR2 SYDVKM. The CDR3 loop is CASSFTTGVQPQHF. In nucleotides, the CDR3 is TGTGCCAGCAGTTTCACGACAGGGGTTCAGCCCCAGCATTTT. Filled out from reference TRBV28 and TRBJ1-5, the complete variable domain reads DVKVTQSSRYLVKRTGEKVFLECVQDMDHENMFWYRQDPGLGLRLIYFSYDVKMKEKGDIPEGYSVSREKKERFSLILESASTNQTSMYLCASSFTTGVQPQHFGDGTRLSIL.

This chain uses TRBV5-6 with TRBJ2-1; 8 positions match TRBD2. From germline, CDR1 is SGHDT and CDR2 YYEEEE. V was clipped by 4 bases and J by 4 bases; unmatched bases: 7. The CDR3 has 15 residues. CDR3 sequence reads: CASSRWTSLYNEQFF. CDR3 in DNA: TGTGCCAGCAGCAGATGGACTAGCCTATACAATGAGCAGTTCTTC.

CDR3 region: CASSAGETGGYTF. In nucleotides, the CDR3 is TGTGCCAGCAGCGCAGGGGAGACTGGAGGCTACACCTTC. This chain links TRBV5-6 with TRBJ1-2, with D possibly being TRBD1 (6 bases). V was shortened by 4 bases and J by 8 bases, with 15 bases between the two germline ends. CDR1 and CDR2 from the germline V gene are SGHDT and YYEEEE. The CDR3 totals 13 residues.

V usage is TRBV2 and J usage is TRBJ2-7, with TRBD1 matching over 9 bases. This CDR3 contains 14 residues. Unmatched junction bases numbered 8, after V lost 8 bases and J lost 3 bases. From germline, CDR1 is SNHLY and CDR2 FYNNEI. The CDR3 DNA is TGTGCCAGCTTGGGAGGGGACAGGGACTACGAGCAGTACTTC. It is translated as CASLGGDRDYEQYF.